Listed here are 25 T cell receptor beta chains from one sample, sequenced in a study of control samples from healthy donors and cancer patients. Profiled with immunoSEQ multiplex PCR; TCRdb holds only in-frame clones, not every one. This table has 150,000 to 200,000 clones, roughly 94% appearing once. The specimen was blood. Receptors originate from a woman aged 18-29 years in good health.

The chain combines TRBV7-2 with TRBJ2-7, with 7 bases lining up with TRBD1. This CDR3 has 15 amino acids. After removal of 0 bases from V and 0 bases from J, the junction contained 2 bases not matched to a gene. The V gene's germline CDR1 is SGHTA and CDR2 FQGNSA. The CDR3 DNA sequence: TGTGCCAGCAGCTTAGCGGGACAGACCTCCTACGAGCAGTACTTC. Protein: CASSLAGQTSYEQYF.

The rearrangement uses TRBV6-5 and TRBJ2-1, with TRBD2 identical over 9 bases. The germline V gene encodes CDR1 MNHEY and CDR2 SVGAGI. Trimming at V came to 2 bases and at J to 9 bases, leaving 5 bases not matched to a gene. The CDR3 covers 14 residues. The CDR3 reads CASSYRTSDGEQFF. In nucleotides, the CDR3 is TGTGCCAGCAGTTACAGGACTAGCGATGGTGAGCAGTTCTTC.

The chain joins TRBV7-9 to TRBJ2-7, with unresolved D. V lost 5 bases, J lost 2 bases, and 19 bases lay in between. CDR3 length: 16 amino acids. Germline V lookup: CDR1 SEHNR, CDR2 FQNEAQ (reference sequence). CDR3 sequence (DNA): TGTGCCAGCAGCCCCCGGCATTCGTGGATAACCTACGAGCAGTACTTC. Its protein product is CASSPRHSWITYEQYF. Looking up the rest from reference TRBV7-9 and TRBJ2-7 gives the full variable domain: DTGVSQNPRHKITKRGQNVTFRCDPISEHNRLYWYRQTLGQGPEFLTYFQNEAQLEKSRLLSDRFSAERPKGSFSTLEIQRTEQGDSAMYLCASSPRHSWITYEQYFGPGTRLTVT.

This rearrangement joins TRBV18 to TRBJ2-7; TRBD1 aligns across 10 bases. Germline lookup yields CDR1 KGHSH and CDR2 LQKENI. CDR3 length: 15 amino acids. V lost 4 bases, J lost 4 bases, and 7 bases stayed unmatched. This CDR3 reads CASSHMDRGYYEQYF. CDR3 in DNA: TGTGCCAGCTCACATATGGACAGGGGGTATTACGAGCAGTACTTC.

V and J are TRBV6-5 and TRBJ1-1; 9 bases are shared with TRBD1. CDR1 is MNHEY, CDR2 SVGAGI, per germline. This CDR3 contains 14 residues. V shed 8 bases, J shed 8 bases, and the junction held 12 bases outside the gene matches. Written as DNA, the CDR3 is TGTGCCAGCTCAATACAGGGGGCGCGAGCCGAAGCTTTCTTT. This gives the protein CASSIQGARAEAFF.

The V gene is TRBV25-1, the J gene TRBJ2-4; TRBD2 matches at 7 bases. The CDR3 covers 15 residues. CDR1 is MGHDK, CDR2 SYGVNS, per germline. Trimming at V came to 1 base and at J to 1 base, leaving 1 base not matched to a gene. The DNA of the CDR3 is TGTGCCAGCAGTGAATCCGGGGGGGCCAAAAACATTCAGTACTTC. Protein sequence: CASSESGGAKNIQYF.

V usage is TRBV7-9 and J usage is TRBJ1-5; TRBD1 aligns across 7 bases. Germline V gene data show CDR1 as SEHNR and CDR2 as FQNEAQ (reference sequence). Trimming cost V 4 bases and J 3 bases; bases outside gene matches: 9. The CDR3 covers 16 residues. The CDR3, as DNA: TGTGCCAGCAGCTCTACCCGGGACAGATACAATCAGCCCCAGCATTTT. Its protein is CASSSTRDRYNQPQHF.

The chain combines TRBV11-3 with TRBJ2-2; perhaps TRBD1 as D (6 bases). The CDR3 runs 16 residues. Trimming cost V 1 base and J 6 bases, with 15 bases left between them. The germline gives CDR1 SGHNT, CDR2 YENEEA. Written as DNA, the CDR3 is TGTGCCAGCAGCTTAGTTGGGCAGGGGTGGGCCGGGGAGCTGTTTTTT. As protein: CASSLVGQGWAGELFF.

To note about this clone: Different DNA sequences within this sample yield the same CDR3. This chain links TRBV12-3 or TRBV12-4 with TRBJ1-2; D is unresolved. Trimming took 1 base from V and 5 from J, leaving 5 bases between them. This CDR3 has 12 amino acids. The CDR3 DNA reads TGTGCCAGCAGTTTAGTCTCTTATGGCTACACCTTC. As protein: CASSLVSYGYTF.

This sequence joins TRBV3-1 (or the pseudogene TRBV3-2) and TRBJ2-6; TRBD1 is a possible D gene (6 bases). Looked up from germline, CDR1 is LGHDT and CDR2 is YNNKEL (reference sequence). This CDR3 is built from 15 residues. Trimming removed 3 bases from V and 1 base from J, with 7 bases in between. In nucleotides, the CDR3 is TGTGCCAGCAGCCACACAGGGTCTGGGGCCAACGTCCTGACTTTC. Its translation: CASSHTGSGANVLTF.

The rearrangement links TRBV6-2 or TRBV6-3 to TRBJ1-2; the D is unclear. V shed 4 bases and J shed 2 bases, with 5 bases lying between them. CDR1 and CDR2 (germline): MNHEY, SVGEGT. The CDR3 length is 12 residues. CDR3 region: CASSWFNYGYTF. CDR3 DNA sequence: TGTGCCAGCAGTTGGTTCAACTATGGCTACACCTTC.

The CDR3 spells CASSLPIGSGANVLTF. For the CDR3, the DNA is TGTGCCAGCAGCCTCCCTATTGGCTCTGGGGCCAACGTCCTGACTTTC. The chain uses TRBV3-1 (or the pseudogene TRBV3-2) and TRBJ2-6; D call uncertain. V was trimmed by 4 bases and J by 0 bases, leaving 10 bases between them. CDR1 is LGHDT and CDR2 is YNNKEL in the germline V gene (reference sequence). CDR3 length equals 16 residues.

J is TRBJ2-2 and V is TRBV9; D is unresolved. Germline CDR1 is SGDLS and CDR2 is YYNGEE. CDR3 length equals 14 residues. Trimming took off 1 base at V and 3 bases at J, with 7 bases between the two ends. CDR3 in amino acids: CASSVIADTGELFF. In DNA, the CDR3 is TGTGCCAGCAGCGTAATCGCGGACACCGGGGAGCTGTTTTTT.

Turning to this clone: Other nucleotide sequences from this sample produce the same CDR3. The rearrangement uses TRBV9 and TRBJ2-3; unclear D gene. CDR1 and CDR2 from the germline V gene are SGDLS and YYNGEE. The V and J ends lost 0 bases and 5 bases respectively, with 4 bases between them. The CDR3 is 12 amino acids. CDR3: CASSVAGDTQYF. For the CDR3, the DNA is TGTGCCAGCAGCGTAGCTGGAGATACGCAGTATTTT.

The genes are TRBV27 and TRBJ1-5; D might be TRBD1 (5 bases). The CDR3 is made up of 15 amino acids. In germline, CDR1 is MNHEY, CDR2 SMNVEV (reference sequence). V was shortened by 3 bases and J by 2 bases, with 11 bases between the two germline ends. The chain's CDR3 is CASSFQGGGNQPQHF. The CDR3 DNA follows: TGTGCCAGCAGTTTTCAGGGTGGAGGCAATCAGCCCCAGCATTTT.

The chain couples TRBV9 to TRBJ1-3; TRBD1 matches at 11 bases. V trimming: 3 bases; J trimming: 5 bases; junction bases outside the gene matches: 7. The germline V gene has CDR1 SGDLS and CDR2 YYNGEE. The CDR3 totals 16 residues. DNA for the CDR3: TGTGCCAGCAGCGGACCGGGACAGGGGGGGAGAAACACCATATATTTT. Its protein is CASSGPGQGGRNTIYF.

The V call is TRBV9, the J call TRBJ2-7; D tentatively reads TRBD1 or TRBD2 (5 bases each). Trimming pared 4 bases from V and 2 bases from J, leaving 10 bases between. Germline V gene lookup returns CDR1 SGDLS and CDR2 YYNGEE. CDR3 length: 13 residues. This CDR3 is CASSLGPTYEQYF. In DNA form, the CDR3 reads TGTGCCAGCAGCTTGGGACCGACCTACGAGCAGTACTTC.

The rearrangement uses TRBV19 and TRBJ1-2, with TRBD1 matching 8 bases. The CDR3 length is 16 residues. Germline V gene lookup returns CDR1 LNHDA and CDR2 SQIVND (reference sequence). J gave up 6 bases and V 7 bases, and 16 bases lay outside the gene matches. The CDR3 loop reads CASMEQGVWFKDGYTF. CDR3 nucleotides: TGTGCCAGTATGGAACAGGGGGTATGGTTCAAGGATGGCTACACCTTC.

This chain connects TRBV20-1 to TRBJ2-6; possible D gene TRBD2, 5 bases. Trimming took off 7 bases at V and 9 bases at J, with 7 bases between the two ends. The germline gives CDR1 DFQATT, CDR2 SNEGSKA (reference sequence). CDR3 length: 10 residues. Here the CDR3 DNA reads TGCAGTGTCCGGGACAACGTCCTGACTTTC. Protein product: CSVRDNVLTF.

The CDR3 DNA reads as TGTGCCAGCAGTCCCGATACTAGCACAGATACGCAGTATTTT. Translated: CASSPDTSTDTQYF. The chain recombines TRBV3-1 (or the pseudogene TRBV3-2) with TRBJ2-3; D uncertain. CDR1 and CDR2 (germline): LGHDT, YNNKEL (reference sequence). The CDR3 has 14 residues. The V end was cut by 6 bases, the J end by 0 bases, with 10 bases between.

This clone was recorded only once. The genes are TRBV11-2 and TRBJ1-2; D ambiguous. This CDR3 region has 11 residues. Trimming shortened V by 2 bases and J by 7 bases, and 5 bases separated the two germline ends. The germline V gene encodes CDR1 SGHAT and CDR2 FQNNGV. CDR3 sequence: CASSLSGGYTF. In DNA, the CDR3 is TGTGCCAGCAGCTTATCCGGTGGCTACACCTTC.

The chain recombines TRBV19 with TRBJ1-5; D may be TRBD1 (5 bases). CDR3 length: 15 amino acids. CDR1 is LNHDA, CDR2 SQIVND, per germline (reference sequence). Between the trimmed V and J ends, which lost 6 bases and 5 bases, there was a span of 17 bases. DNA for the CDR3: TGTGCCAGTAGGGGGTTTGGGGGTATCGATCAGCCCCAGCATTTT. It yields the protein CASRGFGGIDQPQHF. Looking up the rest from reference TRBV19 and TRBJ1-5 gives the full variable domain: DGGITQSPKYLFRKEGQNVTLSCEQNLNHDAMYWYRQDPGQGLRLIYYSQIVNDFQKGDIAEGYSVSREKKESFPLTVTSAQKNPTAFYLCASRGFGGIDQPQHFGDGTRLSIL.

V is TRBV2 and J is TRBJ2-3; D gene ambiguous. Germline CDR1 and CDR2: SNHLY and FYNNEI. This CDR3 region has 13 residues. Trimming took 3 bases from V and 0 from J, leaving 4 bases between them. CDR3 bases: TGTGCCAGCAGTGACGATAGCACAGATACGCAGTATTTT. This translates into CASSDDSTDTQYF.

The chain carries TRBV4-1 and TRBJ1-2; tentatively, D is TRBD1 (6 bases). The germline gives CDR1 MGHRA, CDR2 YSYEKL. The CDR3 extends over 17 amino acids. V gave up 2 bases and J gave up 7 bases, with 23 bases separating them. The CDR3, as DNA: TGCGCCAGCAGCCAACCGACTACCGGGCCGAGGGGGTCTGGCTACACCTTC. As protein: CASSQPTTGPRGSGYTF.

The rearrangement uses TRBV6-2 or TRBV6-3 and TRBJ2-3; 9 bases are shared with TRBD2. Trimming took 5 bases from V and 2 from J; bases not matched to a gene: 8. CDR1 is MNHEY, CDR2 SVGEGT, per germline. This CDR3 is built from 16 residues. The CDR3 DNA reads TGTGCCAGCAGTCGTCTAGCGGGATCTACCACAGATACGCAGTATTTT. This gives the protein CASSRLAGSTTDTQYF.